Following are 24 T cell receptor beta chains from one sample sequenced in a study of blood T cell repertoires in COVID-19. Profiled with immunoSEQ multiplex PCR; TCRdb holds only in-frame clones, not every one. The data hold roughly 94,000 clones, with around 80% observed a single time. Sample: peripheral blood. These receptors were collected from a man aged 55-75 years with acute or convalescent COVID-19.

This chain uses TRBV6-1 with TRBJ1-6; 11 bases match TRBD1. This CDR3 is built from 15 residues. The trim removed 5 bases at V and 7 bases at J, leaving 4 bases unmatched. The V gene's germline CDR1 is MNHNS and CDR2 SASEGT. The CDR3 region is CASSNRTGGNSPLHF. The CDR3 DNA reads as TGTGCCAGCAGTAACCGGACAGGGGGCAATTCACCCCTCCACTTT.

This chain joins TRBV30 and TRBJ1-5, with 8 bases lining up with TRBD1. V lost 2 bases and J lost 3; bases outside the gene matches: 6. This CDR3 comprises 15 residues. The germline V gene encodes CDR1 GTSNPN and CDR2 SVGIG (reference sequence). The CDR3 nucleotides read TGTGCCTGGAGTCAGGGGGCGTCGCACAATCAGCCCCAGCATTTT. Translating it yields CAWSQGASHNQPQHF.

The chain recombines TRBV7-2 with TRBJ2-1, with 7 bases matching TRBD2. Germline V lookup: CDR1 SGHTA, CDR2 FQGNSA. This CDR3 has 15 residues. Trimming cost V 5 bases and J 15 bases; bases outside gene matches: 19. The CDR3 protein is CASSPRTSMPVAWFF. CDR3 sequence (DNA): TGTGCCAGCAGCCCACGGACTAGTATGCCCGTTGCGTGGTTCTTC.

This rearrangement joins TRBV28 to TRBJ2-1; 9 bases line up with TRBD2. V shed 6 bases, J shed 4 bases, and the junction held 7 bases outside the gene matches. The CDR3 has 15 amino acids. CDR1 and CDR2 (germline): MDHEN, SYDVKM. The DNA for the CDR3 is TGTGCCAGCAGGTCAGCGGGGGGCCCTTACAATGAGCAGTTCTTC. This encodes CASRSAGGPYNEQFF.

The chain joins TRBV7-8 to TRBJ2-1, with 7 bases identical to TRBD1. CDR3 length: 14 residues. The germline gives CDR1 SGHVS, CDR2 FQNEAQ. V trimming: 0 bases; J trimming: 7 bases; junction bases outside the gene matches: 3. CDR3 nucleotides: TGTGCCAGCAGCTTAGCAGGGGGCCCGAATGAGCAGTTCTTC. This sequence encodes CASSLAGGPNEQFF.

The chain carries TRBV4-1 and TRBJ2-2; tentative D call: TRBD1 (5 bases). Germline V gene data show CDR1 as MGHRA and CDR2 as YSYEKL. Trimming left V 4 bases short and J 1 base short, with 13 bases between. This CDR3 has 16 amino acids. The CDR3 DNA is TGCGCCAGCAGCCCAGGGATCCTAGTGAACACCGGGGAGCTGTTTTTT. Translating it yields CASSPGILVNTGELFF.

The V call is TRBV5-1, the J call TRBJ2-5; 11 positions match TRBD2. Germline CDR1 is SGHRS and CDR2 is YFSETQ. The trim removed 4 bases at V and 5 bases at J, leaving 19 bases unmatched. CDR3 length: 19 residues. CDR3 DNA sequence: TGCGCCAGCAGCCACTGGGGGACAGGGATGACTAGCGGGGTGGAGACCCAGTACTTC. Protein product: CASSHWGTGMTSGVETQYF.

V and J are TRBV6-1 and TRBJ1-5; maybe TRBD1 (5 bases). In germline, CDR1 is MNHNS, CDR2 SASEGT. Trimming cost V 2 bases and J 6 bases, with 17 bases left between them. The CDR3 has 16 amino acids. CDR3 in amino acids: CASSEIQGRWGQPQHF. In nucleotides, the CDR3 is TGTGCCAGCAGTGAAATTCAGGGAAGATGGGGTCAGCCCCAGCATTTT.

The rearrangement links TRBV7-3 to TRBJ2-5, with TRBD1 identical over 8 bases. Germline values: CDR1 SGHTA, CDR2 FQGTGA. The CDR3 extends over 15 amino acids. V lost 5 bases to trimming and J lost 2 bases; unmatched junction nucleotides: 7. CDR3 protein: CASSIGQGPQETQYF. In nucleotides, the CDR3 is TGTGCCAGCAGCATTGGACAGGGACCACAAGAGACCCAGTACTTC. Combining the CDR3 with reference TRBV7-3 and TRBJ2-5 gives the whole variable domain GAGVSQTPSNKVTEKGKYVELRCDPISGHTALYWYRQSLGQGPEFLIYFQGTGAADDSGLPNDRFFAVRPEGSVSTLKIQRTERGDSAVYLCASSIGQGPQETQYFGPGTRLLVL.

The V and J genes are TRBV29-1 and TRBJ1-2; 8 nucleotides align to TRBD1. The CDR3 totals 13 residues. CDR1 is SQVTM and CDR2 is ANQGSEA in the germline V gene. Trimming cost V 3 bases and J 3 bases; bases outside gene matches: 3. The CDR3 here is CSVDAGGYYGYTF. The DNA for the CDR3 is TGCAGCGTTGATGCAGGGGGCTACTATGGCTACACCTTC.

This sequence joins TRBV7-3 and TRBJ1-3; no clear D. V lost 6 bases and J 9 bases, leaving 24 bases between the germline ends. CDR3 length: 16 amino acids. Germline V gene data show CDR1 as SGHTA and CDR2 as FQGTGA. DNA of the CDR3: TGTGCCAGCAGAACCCGACAACGAGGGATCACGGGCACCATATATTTT. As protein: CASRTRQRGITGTIYF. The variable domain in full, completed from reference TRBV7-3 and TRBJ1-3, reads GAGVSQTPSNKVTEKGKYVELRCDPISGHTALYWYRQSLGQGPEFLIYFQGTGAADDSGLPNDRFFAVRPEGSVSTLKIQRTERGDSAVYLCASRTRQRGITGTIYFGEGSWLTVV.

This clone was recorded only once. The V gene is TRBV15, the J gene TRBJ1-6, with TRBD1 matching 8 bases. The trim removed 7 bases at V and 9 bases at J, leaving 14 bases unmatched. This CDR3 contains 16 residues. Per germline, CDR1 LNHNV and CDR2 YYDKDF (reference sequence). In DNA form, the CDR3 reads TGTGCCACCACCGTAACTCCGACAGGGGTTGGTTCACCCCTCCACTTT. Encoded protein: CATTVTPTGVGSPLHF.

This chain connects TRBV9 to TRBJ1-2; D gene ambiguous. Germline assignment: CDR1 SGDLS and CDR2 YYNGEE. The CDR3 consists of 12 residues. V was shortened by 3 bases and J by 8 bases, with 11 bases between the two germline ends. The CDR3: CASSAERRGYTF. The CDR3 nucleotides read TGTGCCAGCAGCGCTGAGAGGCGAGGCTACACCTTC.

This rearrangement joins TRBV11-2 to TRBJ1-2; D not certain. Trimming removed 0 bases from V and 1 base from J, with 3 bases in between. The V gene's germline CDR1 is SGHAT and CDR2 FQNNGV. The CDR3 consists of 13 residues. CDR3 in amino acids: CASSLDLNYGYTF. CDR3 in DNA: TGTGCCAGCAGCTTAGATCTTAACTATGGCTACACCTTC.

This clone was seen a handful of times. The CDR3 spells CASSQEEQNYGYTF. The CDR3 coding sequence is TGCGCCAGCAGCCAAGAGGAACAGAACTATGGCTACACCTTC. The chain carries TRBV4-3 and TRBJ1-2; D call uncertain. Looked up from germline, CDR1 is LGHNA and CDR2 is YSLEER. The CDR3 contains 14 residues. V was cut by 0 bases and J by 2 bases, with 7 bases left in between.

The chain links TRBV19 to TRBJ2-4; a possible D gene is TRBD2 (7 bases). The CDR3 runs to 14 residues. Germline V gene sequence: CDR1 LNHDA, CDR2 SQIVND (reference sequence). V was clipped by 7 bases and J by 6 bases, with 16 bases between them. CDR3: CASKRRGQGNIQYF. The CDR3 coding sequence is TGTGCCAGTAAACGGCGGGGGCAGGGAAACATTCAGTACTTC.

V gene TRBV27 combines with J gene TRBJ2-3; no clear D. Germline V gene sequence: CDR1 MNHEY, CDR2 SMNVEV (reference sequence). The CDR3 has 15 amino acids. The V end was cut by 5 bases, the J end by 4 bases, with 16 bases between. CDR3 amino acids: CASSPQPLGADTQYF. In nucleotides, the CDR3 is TGTGCCAGCAGTCCTCAGCCCCTGGGCGCAGATACGCAGTATTTT.

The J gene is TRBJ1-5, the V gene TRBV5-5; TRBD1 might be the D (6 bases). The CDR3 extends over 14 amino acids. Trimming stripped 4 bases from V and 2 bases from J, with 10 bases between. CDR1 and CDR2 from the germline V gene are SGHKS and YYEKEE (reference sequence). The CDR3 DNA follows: TGTGCCAGCAGCGTCAGGGGTGGCAATCAGCCCCAGCATTTT. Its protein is CASSVRGGNQPQHF.

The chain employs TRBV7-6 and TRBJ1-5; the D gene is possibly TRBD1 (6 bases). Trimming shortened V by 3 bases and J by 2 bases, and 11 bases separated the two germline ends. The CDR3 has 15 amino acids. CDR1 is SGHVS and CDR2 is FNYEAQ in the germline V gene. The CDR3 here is CASSFTGRGNQPQHF. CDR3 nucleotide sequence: TGTGCCAGCAGCTTTACAGGGCGAGGCAATCAGCCCCAGCATTTT.

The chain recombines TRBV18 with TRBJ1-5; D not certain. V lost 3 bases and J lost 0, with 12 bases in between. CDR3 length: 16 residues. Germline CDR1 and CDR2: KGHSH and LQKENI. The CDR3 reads CASSPGQGNSNQPQHF. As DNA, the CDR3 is TGTGCCAGCTCACCTGGGCAAGGAAATAGCAATCAGCCCCAGCATTTT.

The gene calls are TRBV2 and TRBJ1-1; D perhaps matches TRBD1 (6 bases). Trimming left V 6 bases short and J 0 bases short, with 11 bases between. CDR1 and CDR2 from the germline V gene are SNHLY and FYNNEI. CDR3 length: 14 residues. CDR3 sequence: CASRGGTLNTEAFF. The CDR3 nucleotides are TGTGCCAGCAGGGGGGGGACATTGAACACTGAAGCTTTCTTT. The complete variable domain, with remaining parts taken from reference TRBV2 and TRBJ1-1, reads EPEVTQTPSHQVTQMGQEVILRCVPISNHLYFYWYRQILGQKVEFLVSFYNNEISEKSEIFDDQFSVERPDGSNFTLKIRSTKLEDSAMYFCASRGGTLNTEAFFGQGTRLTVV.

CDR3 protein: CASAGRGGMNTEAFF. The CDR3 nucleotides read TGTGCCAGTGCGGGACGTGGAGGTATGAACACTGAAGCTTTCTTT. V is TRBV19 and J is TRBJ1-1, with D tentatively TRBD1 (5 bases). Trimming took off 8 bases at V and 0 bases at J, with 16 bases between the two ends. The germline V gene encodes CDR1 LNHDA and CDR2 SQIVND (reference sequence). The CDR3 runs to 15 residues.

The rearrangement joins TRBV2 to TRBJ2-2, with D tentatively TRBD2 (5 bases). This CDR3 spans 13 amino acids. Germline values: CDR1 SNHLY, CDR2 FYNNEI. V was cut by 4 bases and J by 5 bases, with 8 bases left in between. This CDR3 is CASSGRGTGELFF. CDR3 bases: TGTGCCAGCAGTGGTCGAGGGACCGGGGAGCTGTTTTTT.

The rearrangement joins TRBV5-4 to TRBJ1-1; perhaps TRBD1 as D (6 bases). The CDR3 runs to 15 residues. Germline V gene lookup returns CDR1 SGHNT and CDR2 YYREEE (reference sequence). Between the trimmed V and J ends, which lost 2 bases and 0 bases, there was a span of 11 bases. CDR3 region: CASSLQGAVNTEAFF. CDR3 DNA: TGTGCCAGCAGCTTACAGGGTGCGGTGAACACTGAAGCTTTCTTT.